Included here is one TCR beta chain sequence, with context. The sample originates from a study of cytomegalovirus exposure and HLA in healthy donors. CDR3 length: 15 residues. V was pared by 5 bases and J by 1 base, with 5 bases of the junction left unmatched. The V gene's germline CDR1 is MNHEY and CDR2 SVGAGI. The protocol was immunoSEQ multiplex PCR, while the TCRdb copy is restricted to in-frame clones and leaves out a portion. The data hold some 170,000 clones, with roughly 89% observed a single time. The chain carries TRBV6-5 and TRBJ2-3, with TRBD2 matching 8 bases. Sequencing was performed on PBMCs. The TCR originated in a woman aged 25 to 39 in good health and CMV-seronegative. The CDR3 sequence: CASSQNSGGTDTQYF. The CDR3 bases are TGTGCCAGCAGTCAAAATAGCGGGGGCACAGATACGCAGTATTTT.